This TCR beta chain was sequenced for a study of blood T cells in healthy people across ages. Study-level findings and limits: The authors considered diversity estimates from one million T cells to be underestimates. Versus aged donors, long-lived donors had higher diversity and more naive CD4+ cells.

PBMCs were isolated at a quantity of at least 6 million per sample. This clonotype was detected once. Its antigen is as yet unknown. V dropped 5 bases and J dropped 6 bases, with 15 bases sitting between them. Germline V gene data show CDR1 as KGHDR and CDR2 as SFDVKD. This CDR3 contains 14 residues. A second about 6 to 12 cycle PCR used barcoded and J-beta primers. TCRdb recomputed calls from the 5' RACE reads with MiXCR, one row per CDR3 protein. The sample has just under 750,000 distinct CDR3 sequences; about 20% are singletons. V is TRBV24-1 and J is TRBJ1-2; D is unresolved. The sample consisted of blood. The clonotype originates from a man in his sixties or seventies in good health. CDR3 sequence reads: CATSAPNDIDGYTF. CDR3 DNA sequence: TGTGCCACCAGTGCCCCAAACGACATCGATGGCTACACCTTC.